Presented here are 18 T cell receptor beta chains from one specimen sequenced in a study of shared clonotypes between healthy human individuals. Naive CD8 cells comprised CD45RO-negative, CCR7-positively selected cells, excluding terminally differentiated effector memory CD45RA+ cells. Assay: immunoSEQ multiplex PCR; the TCRdb copy retains only in-frame clones and omits some. Of 1.5 million to 2.5 million clones listed, approximately 94% are singletons. The source material was naive CD8+ T cells sorted from blood. All receptors come from a man between 18 and 29 years old in good health.

This rearrangement joins TRBV13 to TRBJ2-3; no clear D gene. The germline V gene encodes CDR1 PRHDT and CDR2 FYEKMQ (reference sequence). CDR3 length: 14 amino acids. Trimming removed 9 bases from V and 4 bases from J, with 17 bases in between. In DNA, the CDR3 is TGTGCCAGTCGCTCCGGCGAGGCTCCAGATACGCAGTATTTT. Translation gives CASRSGEAPDTQYF. The entire variable domain, with the rest obtained from reference TRBV13 and TRBJ2-3, is as follows: AAGVIQSPRHLIKEKRETATLKCYPIPRHDTVYWYQQGPGQDPQFLISFYEKMQSDKGSIPDRFSAQQFSDYHSELNMSSLELGDSALYFCASRSGEAPDTQYFGPGTRLTVL.

The chain is built from TRBV28 and TRBJ2-3; D not resolved. The CDR3 contains 15 residues. Germline V gene lookup returns CDR1 MDHEN and CDR2 SYDVKM. Trimming took off 2 bases at V and 1 base at J, with 10 bases between the two ends. The CDR3 sequence: CASSLAYKRTDTQYF. CDR3 coding DNA: TGTGCCAGCAGTTTAGCCTACAAGCGCACAGATACGCAGTATTTT.

The chain couples TRBV20-1 to TRBJ2-7; possibly TRBD1 for D (6 bases). The V and J ends lost 8 bases and 6 bases respectively, with 14 bases between them. The length of the CDR3 is 11 residues. Germline loops: CDR1 DFQATT, CDR2 SNEGSKA (reference sequence). CDR3 DNA sequence: TGCAGTTCCAAACAGGGATTCGAGCAGTACTTC. As protein: CSSKQGFEQYF.

The J gene is TRBJ1-6, the V gene TRBV7-2; D ambiguous. The CDR3 is 17 amino acids. CDR1 is SGHTA and CDR2 is FQGNSA in the germline V gene. V lost 5 bases and J 0 bases, leaving 14 bases between the germline ends. The CDR3 coding sequence is TGTGCCAGCAGCCACACCCAGGACTCCTCCTATAATTCACCCCTCCACTTT. As protein: CASSHTQDSSYNSPLHF.

V usage is TRBV27 and J usage is TRBJ2-5, with TRBD1 identical over 12 bases. Trimming at V came to 6 bases and at J to 5 bases, leaving 4 bases not matched to a gene. Germline CDR1 reads MNHEY; CDR2 reads SMNVEV (reference sequence). This CDR3 has 14 amino acids. CDR3: CASSSGQGAETQYF. The CDR3 region has the DNA TGTGCCAGCAGCTCGGGACAGGGGGCTGAGACCCAGTACTTC.

Concerning this clone: Other DNA sequences within the sample encode an identical CDR3. The V and J genes are TRBV27 and TRBJ1-1; D gene unclear. This CDR3 comprises 12 residues. Per germline, CDR1 MNHEY and CDR2 SMNVEV (reference sequence). V lost 6 bases, J lost 3 bases, and 8 bases lay in between. The CDR3 region is CASSGWDTEAFF. CDR3 bases: TGTGCCAGCAGCGGGTGGGACACTGAAGCTTTCTTT.

The chain joins TRBV29-1 to TRBJ2-3, with D possibly TRBD2 on 6 matching bases. This CDR3 is built from 20 residues. CDR1 is SQVTM and CDR2 is ANQGSEA in the germline V gene. The V gene lost 7 bases and the J gene lost 4 bases, with 36 bases spanning the gap. The CDR3 here is CSAGVSDDSPTGGGPDTQYF. CDR3 sequence (DNA): TGCAGCGCTGGAGTTTCTGATGACAGCCCGACTGGGGGAGGACCAGATACGCAGTATTTT.

This sequence joins TRBV9 and TRBJ2-7; TRBD2 agrees at 9 bases. CDR1 is SGDLS, CDR2 YYNGEE, per germline. This CDR3 contains 15 residues. Unmatched junction bases numbered 4, after V lost 0 bases and J lost 3 bases. CDR3 nucleotide sequence: TGTGCCAGCAGCGTAGGACTAGCGGCCAACTACGAGCAGTACTTC. Residues: CASSVGLAANYEQYF.

The J gene is TRBJ2-3, the V gene TRBV7-3; 8 nucleotides agree with TRBD2. The trim removed 5 bases at V and 6 bases at J, leaving 10 bases unmatched. CDR1 SGHTA and CDR2 FQGTGA come from the germline V gene. This CDR3 region has 15 residues. CDR3 in DNA: TGTGCCAGCAGCCCCGGGGGGGGAACTGTGGATACGCAGTATTTT. This sequence encodes CASSPGGGTVDTQYF. The full variable domain, with the rest looked up from reference TRBV7-3 and TRBJ2-3, is GAGVSQTPSNKVTEKGKYVELRCDPISGHTALYWYRQSLGQGPEFLIYFQGTGAADDSGLPNDRFFAVRPEGSVSTLKIQRTERGDSAVYLCASSPGGGTVDTQYFGPGTRLTVL.

In DNA form, the CDR3 reads TGCGCCAGCAGCCAGGCCCTTGGACAGCTTAATGAAAAACTGTTTTTT. This translates into CASSQALGQLNEKLFF. V usage is TRBV4-1 and J usage is TRBJ1-4, with D perhaps TRBD1 (6 bases). Trimming pared 3 bases from V and 4 bases from J, leaving 15 bases between. The length of the CDR3 is 16 residues. From germline, CDR1 is MGHRA and CDR2 YSYEKL.

The chain couples TRBV19 to TRBJ2-1; the D is unclear. Germline CDR1 and CDR2: LNHDA and SQIVND (reference sequence). Between the trimmed V and J ends, which lost 1 base and 0 bases, there was a span of 7 bases. CDR3 size: 15 residues. The CDR3 is CASSIVEYSYNEQFF. In DNA form, the CDR3 reads TGTGCCAGTAGTATAGTGGAATACTCCTACAATGAGCAGTTCTTC.

Regarding this clone: The junction departs from germline at one end; a sequencing error may be responsible. V and J are TRBV4-3 and TRBJ2-7; 12 nucleotides match TRBD2. The CDR3 extends over 15 amino acids. Germline V gene data show CDR1 as LGHNA and CDR2 as YSLEER. This chain's CDR3 is CASSQGLAGDYGQYF. The CDR3 nucleotides read TGCGCCAGCAGCCAAGGACTAGCGGGAGACTACGGGCAGTACTTC.

This chain joins TRBV19 and TRBJ2-2; D uncertain. Looked up from germline, CDR1 is LNHDA and CDR2 is SQIVND (reference sequence). The CDR3 contains 14 residues. V was pared by 1 base and J by 2 bases, with 5 bases between. CDR3 in amino acids: CASSIGKNTGELFF. CDR3 nucleotides: TGTGCCAGTAGTATAGGCAAAAACACCGGGGAGCTGTTTTTT.

A single count supports this clone. This chain links TRBV27 with TRBJ2-7, with a weak D call TRBD1 (6 bases). This CDR3 spans 16 amino acids. Trimming left V 5 bases short and J 0 bases short, with 17 bases between. Germline V lookup: CDR1 MNHEY, CDR2 SMNVEV (reference sequence). In DNA, the CDR3 is TGTGCCAGCAGTGTCTCACAGGGCCCAAGCTCCTACGAGCAGTACTTC. Its protein is CASSVSQGPSSYEQYF.

The J gene is TRBJ2-1, the V gene TRBV5-1, with unresolved D. CDR1 is SGHRS and CDR2 is YFSETQ in the germline V gene. With 0 bases removed from V and 8 bases from J, the gap between germline ends came to 12 bases. The CDR3 sequence is 14 residues long. The CDR3 DNA reads TGCGCCAGCAGCTTGGCAGGTGGCGGCCATGAGCAGTTCTTC. Translation: CASSLAGGGHEQFF.

The CDR3 nucleotides read TGTGCCTGGAGCGGCGGGCCCTCGGGGTACGAGCAGTACTTC. It is translated as CAWSGGPSGYEQYF. The V call is TRBV30, the J call TRBJ2-7, with D maybe TRBD2 (5 bases). The ends were cut back, 3 bases at V and 4 bases at J, with 16 bases in the middle. Germline CDR1 GTSNPN, CDR2 SVGIG (reference sequence). The CDR3 extends over 14 amino acids.

This chain links TRBV19 with TRBJ2-7; maybe TRBD1 (6 bases). From germline, CDR1 is LNHDA and CDR2 SQIVND (reference sequence). The CDR3 runs to 13 residues. Deletions cut 3 bases from V and 6 bases from J, with 12 bases between. The CDR3 spells CASSIAGVSEQYF. The DNA for the CDR3 is TGTGCCAGTAGTATTGCAGGGGTGAGCGAGCAGTACTTC.

The chain couples TRBV4-3 to TRBJ2-7; 13 nucleotides align to TRBD2. Losses at the gene ends were 0 bases for V and 6 bases for J; bases not matched to a gene: 5. This CDR3 has 16 residues. Germline lookup yields CDR1 LGHNA and CDR2 YSLEER. The chain's CDR3 is CASSQDGTSGDPEQYF. CDR3 in DNA: TGCGCCAGCAGCCAAGATGGGACTAGCGGGGATCCCGAGCAGTACTTC.